The next 25 T cell receptor beta chains were all read from a single sample in a study of a mutant IDH1 vaccine in newly diagnosed glioma. Regarding time point: week 11, during vaccination. What each vaccine dose contained was 300 ug of mutant IDH1 20-mer peptide, accompanied by topical imiquimod. Their cognate antigens are unknown. Method: immunoSEQ multiplex PCR; TCRdb's copy keeps in-frame clones and lacks some. The sample lists some 130,000 clones; 80% were seen once. The input for sequencing was PBMCs, taken from a glioma patient whose treatment included an IDH1 peptide vaccine. These receptors were obtained from a middle-aged man with glioma.

This clone came up a few times. V gene TRBV7-2 combines with J gene TRBJ1-1; D call uncertain. The CDR3 has 13 amino acids. Trimming cost V 5 bases and J 2 bases, with 9 bases left between them. The germline CDR1 and CDR2 sequences are SGHTA and FQGNSA. The CDR3 DNA reads as TGTGCCAGCAGCAGCGGGGATAACACTGAAGCTTTCTTT. Amino acids: CASSSGDNTEAFF.

The chain uses TRBV4-3 and TRBJ2-4; tentative D call: TRBD2 (5 bases). The V end lost 0 bases, the J end lost 1 base, and 7 bases lay between the germline ends. Germline loops: CDR1 LGHNA, CDR2 YSLEER. The CDR3 is made up of 15 amino acids. The CDR3 here is CASSQDPGAKNIQYF. CDR3 sequence (DNA): TGCGCCAGCAGCCAAGATCCGGGGGCCAAAAACATTCAGTACTTC.

The chain has TRBV19 and TRBJ1-5, with D tentatively TRBD1 (5 bases). V dropped 8 bases and J dropped 7 bases, with 12 bases sitting between them. Per germline, CDR1 LNHDA and CDR2 SQIVND (reference sequence). The CDR3 sequence is 12 residues long. DNA of the CDR3: TGTGCCAGTGGGGGAGAGCGCCAGCCCCAGCATTTT. As protein: CASGGERQPQHF.

The chain uses TRBV5-6 and TRBJ2-1; 11 nucleotides match TRBD2. This CDR3 comprises 19 residues. Germline CDR1 SGHDT, CDR2 YYEEEE. With V trimmed by 1 base and J by 2 bases, 11 bases remained unmatched. The CDR3 nucleotides read TGTGCCAGCAGCTTGCTTCTGCTAGCGGGGGGAAGCCCCTACAATGAGCAGTTCTTC. The encoded protein is CASSLLLLAGGSPYNEQFF. Supplemented by reference TRBV5-6 and TRBJ2-1, the full variable domain reads DAGVTQSPTHLIKTRGQQVTLRCSPKSGHDTVSWYQQALGQGPQFIFQYYEEEERQRGNFPDRFSGHQFPNYSSELNVNALLLGDSALYLCASSLLLLAGGSPYNEQFFGPGTRLTVL.

V gene TRBV10-3 combines with J gene TRBJ2-7; 10 bases fit TRBD2. This CDR3 is built from 16 residues. Germline V CDR1 and CDR2: ENHRY, SYGVKD. Germline trimming cut 2 bases from V and 1 base from J; bases unmatched to any gene: 5. This CDR3 reads CAISEGWTSGSYEQYF. In DNA form, the CDR3 reads TGTGCCATCAGTGAGGGGTGGACTAGCGGTTCCTACGAGCAGTACTTC.

J is TRBJ2-7 and V is TRBV11-1, with 8 bases that match TRBD2. The CDR3 sequence is 19 residues long. V lost 5 bases to trimming and J lost 3 bases; unmatched junction nucleotides: 21. Germline CDR1 and CDR2: SGHAT and FQDESV (reference sequence). The CDR3 DNA reads as TGTGCCAGCAGCCCCCGGGGGGGCCCAAGATTAATGAAGAACTACGAGCAGTACTTC. Translating gives CASSPRGGPRLMKNYEQYF.

V gene TRBV10-3 combines with J gene TRBJ2-7; no clear D gene. The germline V and J ends were trimmed by 6 bases and 2 bases, with 11 bases remaining between them. CDR3 size: 13 residues. Germline CDR1 reads ENHRY; CDR2 reads SYGVKD. DNA for the CDR3: TGTGCCATCAGGCCGGACGTAGCCTACGAGCAGTACTTC. Residues: CAIRPDVAYEQYF.

The CDR3 is CASGRDTEKLFF. CDR3 in DNA: TGTGCCAGCGGCCGGGACACTGAAAAACTGTTTTTT. J is TRBJ1-4 and V is TRBV6-5, with TRBD1 as a possible D gene (6 bases). This CDR3 comprises 12 residues. Germline CDR1 reads MNHEY; CDR2 reads SVGAGI. Trimming removed 8 bases from V and 7 bases from J, with 11 bases in between.

V is TRBV9 and J is TRBJ2-3, with 10 bases matching TRBD2. CDR1 is SGDLS, CDR2 YYNGEE, per germline. This CDR3 has 14 residues. The V segment lost 4 bases and the J segment 4 bases; nucleotides outside the gene matches: 3. Written as DNA, the CDR3 is TGTGCCAGCAGCATGCTAGCGGGAGCAGATACGCAGTATTTT. Protein sequence: CASSMLAGADTQYF.

This clone came up a few times. This chain links TRBV30 with TRBJ1-6; 9 bases are shared with TRBD1. The CDR3 has 15 residues. From germline, CDR1 is GTSNPN and CDR2 SVGIG (reference sequence). Germline trimming cut 5 bases from V and 6 bases from J; bases unmatched to any gene: 8. DNA of the CDR3: TGTGCCTGGGGCGGGACAGGGATGTTTAATTCACCCCTCCACTTT. It codes for CAWGGTGMFNSPLHF.

The chain carries TRBV6-1 and TRBJ2-3; tentative D call: TRBD2 (7 bases). Per germline, CDR1 MNHNS and CDR2 SASEGT. V dropped 0 bases and J dropped 0 bases, with 13 bases sitting between them. The CDR3 runs 17 residues. CDR3 sequence reads: CASSEAVAGASTDTQYF. As DNA, the CDR3 is TGTGCCAGCAGTGAAGCGGTGGCGGGGGCTAGCACAGATACGCAGTATTTT.

The genes are TRBV6-5 and TRBJ1-1; 9 bases are shared with TRBD1. The ends lost 0 bases at V and 4 bases at J; junction bases unmatched: 3. CDR1 and CDR2 (germline): MNHEY, SVGAGI. The CDR3 has 15 residues. The DNA for the CDR3 is TGTGCCAGCAGTTACTCACAGGGGGCAGGCACTGAAGCTTTCTTT. Translating it yields CASSYSQGAGTEAFF.

J is TRBJ1-5 and V is TRBV19; unclear D gene. This CDR3 region has 17 residues. V lost 1 base, J lost 0 bases, and 13 bases lay in between. Germline V gene sequence: CDR1 LNHDA, CDR2 SQIVND (reference sequence). In DNA, the CDR3 is TGTGCCAGTAGTATAGTAAAGGGATTTTATAGCAATCAGCCCCAGCATTTT. Protein product: CASSIVKGFYSNQPQHF.

The chain is built from TRBV6-4 and TRBJ2-7, with a possible D match to TRBD1 (6 bases). Germline CDR1 and CDR2: MRHNA and SNTAGT. This CDR3 region has 15 residues. V was trimmed by 2 bases and J by 0 bases, leaving 11 bases between them. The CDR3 nucleotides are TGTGCCAGCAGTGACCCGGGACATAGCTCCTACGAGCAGTACTTC. It codes for CASSDPGHSSYEQYF.

This sequence joins TRBV19 and TRBJ1-5, with unresolved D. The CDR3 covers 13 residues. Germline V CDR1 and CDR2: LNHDA, SQIVND (reference sequence). V lost 2 bases and J lost 4, with 6 bases in between. The CDR3 nucleotides are TGTGCCAGTAGTATAAATGGGAATCAGCCCCAGCATTTT. Protein sequence: CASSINGNQPQHF.

To note about this clone: Mismatch with germline at one junction end may stem from a read error. V is TRBV4-1 and J is TRBJ1-1; the D is unclear. The germline V gene encodes CDR1 MGHRA and CDR2 YSYEKL. This CDR3 contains 13 residues. Written as DNA, the CDR3 is TGCGCCAGCAGCCCCCTGGAAGGACGCTCGGCGCTCTTT. Amino acids: CASSPLEGRSALF.

The chain uses TRBV5-5 and TRBJ2-7; TRBD1 is a possible D gene (6 bases). V lost 3 bases and J 2 bases, leaving 15 bases between the germline ends. Germline-derived CDR1 and CDR2 are SGHKS and YYEKEE (reference sequence). CDR3 size: 15 residues. In nucleotides, the CDR3 is TGTGCCAGCAGCTCCCTCCGGGACAACGCCTACGAGCAGTACTTC. Translation gives CASSSLRDNAYEQYF. The variable domain in full, with the rest retrieved from reference TRBV5-5 and TRBJ2-7, is DAGVTQSPTHLIKTRGQQVTLRCSPISGHKSVSWYQQVLGQGPQFIFQYYEKEERGRGNFPDRFSARQFPNYSSELNVNALLLGDSALYLCASSSLRDNAYEQYFGPGTRLTVT.

The chain carries TRBV6-6 and TRBJ2-3; TRBD2 matches at 7 bases. Germline V gene sequence: CDR1 MNHNY, CDR2 SVGAGI (reference sequence). J lost 0 bases, V lost 0 bases, and 3 bases had no gene match. This CDR3 has 16 residues. The CDR3, as DNA: TGTGCCAGCAGTTACTCGACGCGGGGGAGCACAGATACGCAGTATTTT. Residues: CASSYSTRGSTDTQYF.

The V call is TRBV27, the J call TRBJ2-3; 8 bases map to TRBD2. V lost 6 bases and J lost 2; bases outside the gene matches: 19. The length of the CDR3 is 19 residues. Per the germline V gene, CDR1 is MNHEY and CDR2 is SMNVEV (reference sequence). This CDR3 is CASRPSGTRRLGYTDTQYF. The CDR3 nucleotides are TGTGCCAGCAGACCTTCCGGGACTAGAAGACTAGGATACACAGATACGCAGTATTTT.

The genes are TRBV15 and TRBJ2-5; 9 bases agree with TRBD2. The CDR3 is 16 amino acids. Losses at the gene ends were 1 base for V and 5 bases for J; bases not matched to a gene: 8. Per the germline V gene, CDR1 is LNHNV and CDR2 is YYDKDF (reference sequence). CDR3 nucleotides: TGTGCCACCAGCAGAGCCGGGCTAGCGGGATGGGAGACCCAGTACTTC. This codes for CATSRAGLAGWETQYF. The full variable domain, rest sourced from reference TRBV15 and TRBJ2-5, is DAMVIQNPRYQVTQFGKPVTLSCSQTLNHNVMYWYQQKSSQAPKLLFHYYDKDFNNEADTPDNFQSRRPNTSFCFLDIRSPGLGDTAMYLCATSRAGLAGWETQYFGPGTRLLVL.

In regard to this clone: Other DNA sequences from this sample encode an identical CDR3 as well. The rearrangement uses TRBV29-1 and TRBJ2-5, with D possibly TRBD1 on 5 matching bases. Germline values: CDR1 SQVTM, CDR2 ANQGSEA. CDR3 length: 12 residues. Trimming left V 4 bases short and J 2 bases short, with 8 bases between. The DNA for the CDR3 is TGCAGCGTTGGAACAGGACAAGAGACCCAGTACTTC. It codes for CSVGTGQETQYF.

This clone was recorded a few times. This sequence joins TRBV7-2 and TRBJ2-7; D gene ambiguous. The CDR3 extends over 14 amino acids. In germline, CDR1 is SGHTA, CDR2 FQGNSA. The germline V and J ends were trimmed by 5 bases and 6 bases, with 17 bases remaining between them. DNA of the CDR3: TGTGCCAGCAGCCCACAGAGCTCGGTCCGCGAGCAGTACTTC. Translated, it gives CASSPQSSVREQYF.

The chain has TRBV9 and TRBJ2-4, with D possibly matching TRBD2 (7 bases). The CDR3 is 15 amino acids. The germline CDR1 and CDR2 sequences are SGDLS and YYNGEE. V shed 3 bases and J shed 0 bases, with 10 bases lying between them. Here the CDR3 DNA reads TGTGCCAGCAGCGAAAGGGGGGGAGCCAAAAACATTCAGTACTTC. Its translation: CASSERGGAKNIQYF.

This sequence joins TRBV5-3 and TRBJ2-7, with 7 bases fitting TRBD2. TRBV5-3 is noted as an ORF with a role that remains uncertain. The CDR3 covers 18 residues. The ends lost 2 bases at V and 0 bases at J; junction bases unmatched: 14. The CDR3 sequence is CARSFITFTSESSYEQYF. In DNA form, the CDR3 reads TGTGCCAGAAGCTTTATCACTTTTACTAGCGAGAGCTCCTACGAGCAGTACTTC.

For this clone: The junction departs from germline at one end; a sequencing error may be responsible. The gene calls are TRBV6-1 and TRBJ2-7, with TRBD1 identical over 10 bases. The germline V gene has CDR1 MNHNS and CDR2 SASEGT. CDR3 size: 14 residues. In DNA, the CDR3 is TGTGCCAGCAGTGAAACCGGGACAGGGGTCCGGAGGGACTTC. Its translation is CASSETGTGVRRDF.